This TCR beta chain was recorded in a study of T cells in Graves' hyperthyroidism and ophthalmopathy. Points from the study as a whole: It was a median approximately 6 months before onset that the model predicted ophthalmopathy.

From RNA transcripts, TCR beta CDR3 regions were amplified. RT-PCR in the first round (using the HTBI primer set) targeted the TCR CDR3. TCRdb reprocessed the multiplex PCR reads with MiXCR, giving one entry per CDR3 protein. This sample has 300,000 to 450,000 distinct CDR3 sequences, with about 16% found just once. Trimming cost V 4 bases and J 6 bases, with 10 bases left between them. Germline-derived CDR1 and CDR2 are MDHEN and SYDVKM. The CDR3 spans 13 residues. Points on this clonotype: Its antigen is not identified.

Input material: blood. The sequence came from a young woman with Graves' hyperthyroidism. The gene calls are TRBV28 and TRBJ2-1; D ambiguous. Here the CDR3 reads CASSWSGVNEQFF. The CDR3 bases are TGTGCCAGCAGTTGGTCAGGAGTCAATGAGCAGTTCTTC.